This T cell receptor beta chain is drawn from a study of T cells after yellow fever vaccination. 5'RACE template switching added a universal primer site and UMIs to TCR cDNA. TCRdb re-called the 5' RACE reads with MiXCR, one entry per CDR3 protein. The sample lists about 340,000 distinct CDR3 sequences, about 12% seen once, with more than 3% in the top ten. This receptor was taken from a man between 18 and 29 years old who received the YFV17D yellow fever vaccine. The starting material was CD4+ T cells sorted from PBMCs, obtained 15 days after the yellow fever booster vaccination.

As DNA, the CDR3 is TGTGCCATGTATACAAAGGTAGCTTTCTTT. This codes for CAMYTKVAFF. V is TRBV24-1 and J is TRBJ1-1; D gene uncertain. The V and J ends lost 11 bases and 10 bases respectively, with 13 bases between them. Germline CDR1 is KGHDR and CDR2 is SFDVKD. The CDR3 totals 10 residues.